This TCR beta chain was captured by sequencing in a study of identical twins. Each donor was a healthy Caucasian. General study findings and limits: Twin-shared out-of-frame alpha sequences were enriched for low generation probability. The presence of invariant MAIT and iNKT cells could partly confound analyses of zero-insertion sequences.

Each cDNA held unique molecular identifiers, and template switching gave it a universal primer site. TCRdb re-called the 5' RACE reads through MiXCR, storing one row per CDR3 protein. The table lists 1,800,000 or so distinct CDR3 sequences, more than 30% of them singletons. The germline V and J ends were trimmed by 4 bases and 1 base, with 12 bases remaining between them. The germline V gene has CDR1 SGHTA and CDR2 FQGNSA. CDR3 size: 15 residues. A few counts support this clonotype. Antigen specificity is unknown. The receptor's source is a newborn girl in good health. The chain is built from TRBV7-2 and TRBJ2-3; D is ambiguous. The specimen sequenced was cord blood. The CDR3: CASSSYSWGTDTQYF. CDR3 in DNA: TGTGCCAGCAGCTCATACAGTTGGGGCACAGATACGCAGTATTTT.